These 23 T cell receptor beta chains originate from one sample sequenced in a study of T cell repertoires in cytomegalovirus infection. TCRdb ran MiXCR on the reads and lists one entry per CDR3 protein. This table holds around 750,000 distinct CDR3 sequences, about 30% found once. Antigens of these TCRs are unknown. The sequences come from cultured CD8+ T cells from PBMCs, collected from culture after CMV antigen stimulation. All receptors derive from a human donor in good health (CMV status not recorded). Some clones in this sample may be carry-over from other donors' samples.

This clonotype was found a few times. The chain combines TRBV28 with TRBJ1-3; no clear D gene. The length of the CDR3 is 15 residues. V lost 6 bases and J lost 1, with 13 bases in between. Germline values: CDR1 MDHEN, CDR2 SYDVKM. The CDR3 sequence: CASRLIGFSGNTIYF. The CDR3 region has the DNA TGTGCCAGCAGGCTCATCGGGTTTTCTGGAAACACCATATATTTT.

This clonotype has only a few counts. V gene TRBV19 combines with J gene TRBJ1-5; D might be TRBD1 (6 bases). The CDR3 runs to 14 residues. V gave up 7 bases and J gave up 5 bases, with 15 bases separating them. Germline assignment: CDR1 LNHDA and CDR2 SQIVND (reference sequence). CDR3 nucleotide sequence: TGTGCCAGTATAGGAGGGGGTGCTCATCAGCCCCAGCATTTT. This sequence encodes CASIGGGAHQPQHF.

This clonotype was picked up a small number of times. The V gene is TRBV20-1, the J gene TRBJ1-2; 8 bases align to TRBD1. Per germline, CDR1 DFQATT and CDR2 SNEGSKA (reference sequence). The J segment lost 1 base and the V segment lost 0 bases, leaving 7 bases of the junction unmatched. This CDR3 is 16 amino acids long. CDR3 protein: CSARDFGQGDNYGYTF. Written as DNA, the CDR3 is TGCAGTGCTAGAGACTTCGGACAGGGCGATAACTATGGCTACACCTTC.

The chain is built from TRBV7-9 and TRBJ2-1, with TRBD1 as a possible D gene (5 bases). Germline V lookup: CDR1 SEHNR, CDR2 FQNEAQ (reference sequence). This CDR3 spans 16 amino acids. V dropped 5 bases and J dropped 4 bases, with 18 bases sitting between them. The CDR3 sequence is CASSHPGHVRYNEQFF. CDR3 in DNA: TGTGCCAGCAGCCACCCCGGACACGTACGTTACAATGAGCAGTTCTTC.

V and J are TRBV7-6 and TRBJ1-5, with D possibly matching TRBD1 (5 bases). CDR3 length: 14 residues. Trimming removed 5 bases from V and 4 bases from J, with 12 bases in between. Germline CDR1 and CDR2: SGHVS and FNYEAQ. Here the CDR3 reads CASSPTTENQPQHF. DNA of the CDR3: TGTGCCAGCAGCCCAACGACAGAAAATCAGCCCCAGCATTTT.

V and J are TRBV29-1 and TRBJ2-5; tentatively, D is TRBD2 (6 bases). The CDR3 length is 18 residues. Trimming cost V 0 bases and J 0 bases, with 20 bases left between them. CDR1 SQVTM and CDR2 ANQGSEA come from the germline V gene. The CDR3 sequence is CSVEDRFTGGKYQETQYF. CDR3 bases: TGCAGCGTTGAAGATCGATTTACGGGCGGGAAGTACCAAGAGACCCAGTACTTC.

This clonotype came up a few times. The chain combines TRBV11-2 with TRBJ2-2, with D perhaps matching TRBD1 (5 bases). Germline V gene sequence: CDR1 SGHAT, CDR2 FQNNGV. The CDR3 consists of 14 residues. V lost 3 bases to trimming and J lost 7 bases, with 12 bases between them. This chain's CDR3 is CASSLGPLSGELFF. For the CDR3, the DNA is TGTGCCAGCAGCTTGGGGCCCCTCAGCGGGGAGCTGTTTTTT.

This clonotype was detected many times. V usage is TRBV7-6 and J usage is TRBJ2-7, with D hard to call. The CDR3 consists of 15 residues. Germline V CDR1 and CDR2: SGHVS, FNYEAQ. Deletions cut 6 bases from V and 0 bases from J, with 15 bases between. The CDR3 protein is CASRTGSLGSYEQYV. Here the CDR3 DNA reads TGTGCCAGCAGAACCGGGTCCCTAGGCTCCTACGAGCAGTACGTC.

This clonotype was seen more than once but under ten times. Here the CDR3 DNA reads TGTGCCAGCAGTTTATCATCCGGTGGCGGGGCGCCGTACGAGCAGTACGTC. This translates into CASSLSSGGGAPYEQYV. V usage is TRBV28 and J usage is TRBJ2-7, with D possibly being TRBD2 (6 bases). The CDR3 is made up of 17 amino acids. Germline CDR1 reads MDHEN; CDR2 reads SYDVKM. V shed 1 base and J shed 4 bases, with 20 bases lying between them.

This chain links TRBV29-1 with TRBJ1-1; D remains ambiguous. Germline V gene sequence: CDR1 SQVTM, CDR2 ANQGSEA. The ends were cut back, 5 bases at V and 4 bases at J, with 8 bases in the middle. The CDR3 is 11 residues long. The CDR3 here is CSVRVSTEAFF. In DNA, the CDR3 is TGCAGCGTTCGGGTCAGCACTGAAGCTTTCTTT.

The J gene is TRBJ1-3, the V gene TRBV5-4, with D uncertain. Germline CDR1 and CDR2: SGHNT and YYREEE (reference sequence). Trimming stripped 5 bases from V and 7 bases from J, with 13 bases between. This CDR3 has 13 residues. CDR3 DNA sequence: TGTGCCAGCAGTTATCGGGCCTCGAACACCATATATTTT. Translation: CASSYRASNTIYF.

This CDR3 is CASSTGGYPYNEQFF. CDR3 DNA: TGTGCCAGCAGTACGGGGGGTTATCCCTACAATGAGCAGTTCTTC. The rearrangement links TRBV6-2 or TRBV6-3 to TRBJ2-1, with 7 bases matching TRBD2. CDR3 length: 15 amino acids. After removal of 5 bases from V and 2 bases from J, the junction contained 6 bases not matched to a gene. The germline gives CDR1 MNHEY, CDR2 SVGEGT.

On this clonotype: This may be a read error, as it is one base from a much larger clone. The CDR3 protein is CVSSLATTGGAYGYTF. In DNA form, the CDR3 reads TGTGTCAGCAGCTTAGCGACTACAGGGGGCGCTTATGGCTACACCTTC. The genes are TRBV7-6 and TRBJ1-2, with 9 bases lining up with TRBD1. Germline loops: CDR1 SGHVS, CDR2 FNYEAQ. This CDR3 is built from 16 residues.

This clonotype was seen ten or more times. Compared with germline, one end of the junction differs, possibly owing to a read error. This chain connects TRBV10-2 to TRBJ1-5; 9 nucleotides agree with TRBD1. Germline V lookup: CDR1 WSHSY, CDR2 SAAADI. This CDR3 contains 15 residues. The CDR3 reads CASSEQGAGNQPQHF. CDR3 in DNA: TGTGCCAGCAGTGAACAGGGGGCTGGCAATCAGCCCCAGCATTTT.

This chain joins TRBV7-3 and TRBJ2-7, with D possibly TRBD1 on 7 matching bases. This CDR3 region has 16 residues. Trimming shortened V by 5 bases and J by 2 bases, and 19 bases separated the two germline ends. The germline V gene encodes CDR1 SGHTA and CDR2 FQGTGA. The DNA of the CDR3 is TGTGCCAGCAGCCCCATCGGACAGGAGGGTACCTACGAGCAGTACGTC. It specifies CASSPIGQEGTYEQYV.

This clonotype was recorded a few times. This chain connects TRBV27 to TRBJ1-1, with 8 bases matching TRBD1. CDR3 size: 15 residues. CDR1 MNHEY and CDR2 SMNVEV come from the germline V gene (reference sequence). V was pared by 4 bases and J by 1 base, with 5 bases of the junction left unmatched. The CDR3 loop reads CASSSPDRENTEAFF. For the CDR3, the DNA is TGTGCCAGCAGTTCCCCGGACAGGGAGAACACTGAAGCTTTCTTT.

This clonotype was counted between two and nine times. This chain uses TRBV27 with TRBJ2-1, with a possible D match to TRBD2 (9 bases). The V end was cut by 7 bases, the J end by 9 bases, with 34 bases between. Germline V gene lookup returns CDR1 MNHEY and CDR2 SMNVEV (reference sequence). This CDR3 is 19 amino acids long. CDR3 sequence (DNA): TGTGCCAGCAAAACTCAGGGGGCGGGGGGGCCCTCGACCGACGGTGAGCAGTTCTTC. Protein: CASKTQGAGGPSTDGEQFF.

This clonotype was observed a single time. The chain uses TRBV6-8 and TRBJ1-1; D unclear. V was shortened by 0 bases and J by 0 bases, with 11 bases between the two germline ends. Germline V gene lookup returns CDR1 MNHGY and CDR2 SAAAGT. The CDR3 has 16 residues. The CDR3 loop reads CASSYSRGIVNTEAFF. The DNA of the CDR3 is TGTGCCAGCAGTTACTCGCGGGGAATAGTGAACACTGAAGCTTTCTTT.

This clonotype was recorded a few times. CDR3 nucleotide sequence: TGTGCCAGCAGCGTAGGGGAAGTAACAGGGACCACTGAAGCTTTCTTT. Translation gives CASSVGEVTGTTEAFF. The genes are TRBV7-6 and TRBJ1-1, with D tentatively TRBD1 (6 bases). Germline assignment: CDR1 SGHVS and CDR2 FNYEAQ. With 5 bases removed from V and 4 bases from J, the gap between germline ends came to 20 bases. CDR3 length: 16 residues.

The CDR3 protein is CASSDGVDQPQHF. The CDR3 bases are TGTGCCAGCAGTGACGGGGTCGATCAGCCCCAGCATTTT. The J gene is TRBJ1-5, the V gene TRBV2; D ambiguous. The CDR3 has 13 amino acids. V was cut by 3 bases and J by 5 bases, with 8 bases left in between. Germline lookup yields CDR1 SNHLY and CDR2 FYNNEI.

The CDR3 sequence: CASSFPGRSAEKLFF. In nucleotides, the CDR3 is TGTGCCAGCAGTTTCCCTGGGAGGTCGGCTGAAAAACTGTTTTTT. The chain links TRBV12-3 or TRBV12-4 to TRBJ1-4; D call uncertain. The V and J ends lost 3 bases and 7 bases respectively, with 15 bases between them. CDR3 length: 15 amino acids.

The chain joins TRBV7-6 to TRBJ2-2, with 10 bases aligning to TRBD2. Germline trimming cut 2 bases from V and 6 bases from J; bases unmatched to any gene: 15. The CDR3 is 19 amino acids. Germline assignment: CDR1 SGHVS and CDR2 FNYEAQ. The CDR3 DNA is TGTGCCAGCAGCTTAAATCTAGCGGGGGCCCCGGGAATAGCCGGGGAGCTGTTTTTT. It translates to CASSLNLAGAPGIAGELFF.

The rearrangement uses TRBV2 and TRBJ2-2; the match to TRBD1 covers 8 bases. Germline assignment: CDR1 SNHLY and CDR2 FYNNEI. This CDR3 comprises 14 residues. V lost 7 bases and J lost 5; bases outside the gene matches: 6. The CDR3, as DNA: TGTGCCAGCACACCGGGACAGGATACCGGGGAGCTGTTTTTT. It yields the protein CASTPGQDTGELFF.